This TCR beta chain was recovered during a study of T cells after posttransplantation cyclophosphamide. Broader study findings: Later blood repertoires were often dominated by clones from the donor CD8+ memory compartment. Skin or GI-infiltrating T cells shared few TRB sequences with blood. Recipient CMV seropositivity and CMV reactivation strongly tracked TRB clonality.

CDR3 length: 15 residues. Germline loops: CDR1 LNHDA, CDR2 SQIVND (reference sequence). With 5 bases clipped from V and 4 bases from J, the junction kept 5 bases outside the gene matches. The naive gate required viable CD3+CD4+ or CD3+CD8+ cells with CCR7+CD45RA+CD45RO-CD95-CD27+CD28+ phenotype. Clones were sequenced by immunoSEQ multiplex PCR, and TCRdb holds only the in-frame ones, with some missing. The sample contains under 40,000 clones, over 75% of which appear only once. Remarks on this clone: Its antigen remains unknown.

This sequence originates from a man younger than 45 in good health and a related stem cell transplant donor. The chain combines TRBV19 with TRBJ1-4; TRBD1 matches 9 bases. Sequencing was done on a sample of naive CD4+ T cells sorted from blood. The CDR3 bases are TGTGCCAGTAGTCCCGGGACAGGGCGTAATGAAAAACTGTTTTTT. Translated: CASSPGTGRNEKLFF.